This entry is about one T cell receptor beta chain. These data come from a study of cytomegalovirus exposure and HLA in healthy donors. Germline V lookup: CDR1 MNHNS, CDR2 SASEGT. The CDR3 loop spans 15 amino acids. Trimming cost V 1 base and J 0 bases, with 4 bases left between them. The PCR made use of 60 Vbeta and 13 Jbeta primers. Measured with immunoSEQ multiplex PCR; TCRdb has only the in-frame clones, and not every one. The sample shows around 170,000 clones, around 81% of them seen only once. The chain uses TRBV6-1 and TRBJ2-6; D gene ambiguous. The sequence derives from a man aged 35-49 years in good health and CMV-seronegative. Specimen: PBMCs. CDR3 bases: TGTGCCAGCAGTGAAGACAGCTCTGGGGCCAACGTCCTGACTTTC. Amino acid sequence: CASSEDSSGANVLTF.